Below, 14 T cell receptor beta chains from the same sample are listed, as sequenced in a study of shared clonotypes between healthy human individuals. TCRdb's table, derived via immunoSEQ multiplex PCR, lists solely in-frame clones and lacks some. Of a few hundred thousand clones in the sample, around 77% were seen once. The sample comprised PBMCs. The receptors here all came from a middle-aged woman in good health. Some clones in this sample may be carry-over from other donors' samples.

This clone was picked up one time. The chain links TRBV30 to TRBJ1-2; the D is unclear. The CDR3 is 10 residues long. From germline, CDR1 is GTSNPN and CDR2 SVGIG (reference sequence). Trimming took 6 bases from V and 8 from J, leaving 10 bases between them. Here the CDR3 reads CACKELGYTF. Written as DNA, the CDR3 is TGTGCCTGTAAGGAGCTAGGCTACACCTTC.

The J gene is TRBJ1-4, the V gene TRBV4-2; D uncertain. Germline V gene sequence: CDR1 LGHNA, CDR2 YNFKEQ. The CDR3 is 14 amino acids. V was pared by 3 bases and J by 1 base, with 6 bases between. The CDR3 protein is CASSQVGTNEKLFF. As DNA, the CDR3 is TGTGCCAGCAGCCAGGTGGGAACTAATGAAAAACTGTTTTTT.

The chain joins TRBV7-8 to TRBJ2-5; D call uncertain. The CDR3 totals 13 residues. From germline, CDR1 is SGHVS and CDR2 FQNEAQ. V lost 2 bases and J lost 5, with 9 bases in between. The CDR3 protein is CASSLIGKETQYF. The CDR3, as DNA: TGTGCCAGCAGCTTAATAGGGAAGGAGACCCAGTACTTC.

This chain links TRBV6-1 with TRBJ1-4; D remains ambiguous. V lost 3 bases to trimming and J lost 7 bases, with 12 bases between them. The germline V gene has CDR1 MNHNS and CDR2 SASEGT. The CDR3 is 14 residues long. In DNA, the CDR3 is TGTGCCAGCAGTGAGCTCGGGGTGGGTGAAAAACTGTTTTTT. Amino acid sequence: CASSELGVGEKLFF.

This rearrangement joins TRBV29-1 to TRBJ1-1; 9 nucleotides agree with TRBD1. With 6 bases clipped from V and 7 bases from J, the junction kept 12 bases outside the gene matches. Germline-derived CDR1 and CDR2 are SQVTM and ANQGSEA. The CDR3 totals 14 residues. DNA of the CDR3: TGCAGCGTCCATACGGGACAGGGCTCTGGTGAAGCTTTCTTT. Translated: CSVHTGQGSGEAFF.

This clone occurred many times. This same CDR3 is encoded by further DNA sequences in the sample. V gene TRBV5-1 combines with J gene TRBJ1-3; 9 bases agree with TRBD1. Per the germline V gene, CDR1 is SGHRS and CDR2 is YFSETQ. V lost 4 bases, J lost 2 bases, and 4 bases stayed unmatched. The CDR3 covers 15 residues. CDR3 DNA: TGCGCCAGCAGCCAGGGGACAGGGACTGGAAACACCATATATTTT. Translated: CASSQGTGTGNTIYF.

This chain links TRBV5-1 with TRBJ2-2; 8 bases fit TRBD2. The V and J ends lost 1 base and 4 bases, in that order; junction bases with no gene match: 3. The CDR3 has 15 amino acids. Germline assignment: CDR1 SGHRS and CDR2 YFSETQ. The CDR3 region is CASSLSGSGTGELFF. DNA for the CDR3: TGCGCCAGCAGCTTGAGCGGGAGTGGCACCGGGGAGCTGTTTTTT.

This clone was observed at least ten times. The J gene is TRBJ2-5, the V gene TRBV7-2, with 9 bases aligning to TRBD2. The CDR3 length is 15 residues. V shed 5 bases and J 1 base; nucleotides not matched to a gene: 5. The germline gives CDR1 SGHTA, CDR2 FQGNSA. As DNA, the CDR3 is TGTGCCAGCAGCCCTGCTAGCGGGATCCAAGAGACCCAGTACTTC. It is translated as CASSPASGIQETQYF.

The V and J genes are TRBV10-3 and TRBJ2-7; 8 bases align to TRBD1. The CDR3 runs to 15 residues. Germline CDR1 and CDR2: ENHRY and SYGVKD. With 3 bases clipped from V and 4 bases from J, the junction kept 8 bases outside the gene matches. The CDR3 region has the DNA TGTGCCATCAGTGACGAGAGGACAGGGAGGTACGAGCAGTACTTC. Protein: CAISDERTGRYEQYF.

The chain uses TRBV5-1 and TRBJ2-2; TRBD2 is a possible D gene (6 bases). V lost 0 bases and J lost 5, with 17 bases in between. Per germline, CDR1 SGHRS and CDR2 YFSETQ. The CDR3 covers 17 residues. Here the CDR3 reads CASSLAPGVERTGELFF. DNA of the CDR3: TGCGCCAGCAGCTTGGCTCCGGGAGTAGAGAGGACCGGGGAGCTGTTTTTT.

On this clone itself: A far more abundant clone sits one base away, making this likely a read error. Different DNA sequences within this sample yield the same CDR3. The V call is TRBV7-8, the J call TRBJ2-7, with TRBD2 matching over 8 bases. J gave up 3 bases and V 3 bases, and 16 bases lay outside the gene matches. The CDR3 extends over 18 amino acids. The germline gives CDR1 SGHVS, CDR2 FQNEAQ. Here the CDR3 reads CASSFLAGRSLGNYEQYF. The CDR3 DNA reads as TGTGCCAGCAGCTTTTTAGCGGGGCGAAGCCTAGGGAACTACGAGCAGTACTTC.

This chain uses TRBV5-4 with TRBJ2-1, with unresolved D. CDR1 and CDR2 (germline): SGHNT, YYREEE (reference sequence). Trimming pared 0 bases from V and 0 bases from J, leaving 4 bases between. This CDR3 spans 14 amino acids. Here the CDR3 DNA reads TGTGCCAGCAGCTTGGACTACTCCTACAATGAGCAGTTCTTC. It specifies CASSLDYSYNEQFF. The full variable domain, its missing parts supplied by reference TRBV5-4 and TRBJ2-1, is ETGVTQSPTHLIKTRGQQVTLRCSSQSGHNTVSWYQQALGQGPQFIFQYYREEENGRGNFPPRFSGLQFPNYSSELNVNALELDDSALYLCASSLDYSYNEQFFGPGTRLTVL.

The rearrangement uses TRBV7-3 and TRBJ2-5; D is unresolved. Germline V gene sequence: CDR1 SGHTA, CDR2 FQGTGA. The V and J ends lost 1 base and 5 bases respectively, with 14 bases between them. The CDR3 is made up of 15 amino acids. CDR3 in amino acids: CASSLSGLMGETQYF. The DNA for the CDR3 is TGTGCCAGCAGCTTAAGTGGGCTTATGGGGGAGACCCAGTACTTC.

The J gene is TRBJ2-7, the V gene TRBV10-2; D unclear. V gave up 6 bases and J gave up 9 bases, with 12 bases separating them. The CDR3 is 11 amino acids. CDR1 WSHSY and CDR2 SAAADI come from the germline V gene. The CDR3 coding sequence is TGCGCCAGCAGGGCCGGTAGGGCGCAGTACTTC. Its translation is CASRAGRAQYF.